The 15 T cell receptor beta chains listed next were all sequenced from one sample in a study of blood T cell repertoires in COVID-19. Profiling relied on immunoSEQ multiplex PCR, and the TCRdb table lists in-frame clones only, not all of them. The sample has approximately 210,000 clones, 90% to 95% seen once; the top ten hold 0.6% to 0.9%. Sequencing was carried out using peripheral blood. These receptors all stem from a man under 40 with COVID-19, enrolled during active disease.

V is TRBV29-1 and J is TRBJ1-1; possibly TRBD1 for D (5 bases). V lost 1 base, J lost 5 bases, and 14 bases lay in between. CDR1 and CDR2 (germline): SQVTM, ANQGSEA. This CDR3 is built from 14 residues. The CDR3 loop reads CSVEGHRGGTEAFF. The CDR3 nucleotides are TGCAGCGTTGAAGGCCATAGGGGAGGGACTGAAGCTTTCTTT.

The DNA for the CDR3 is TGTGCCAGCTCACCAGTGGGGGCTCCCTACAATGAGCAGTTCTTC. This gives the protein CASSPVGAPYNEQFF. V is TRBV18 and J is TRBJ2-1, with D possibly matching TRBD1 (6 bases). The germline V gene has CDR1 KGHSH and CDR2 LQKENI. The V end was cut by 2 bases, the J end by 2 bases, with 10 bases between. CDR3 length: 15 residues.

The J gene is TRBJ1-6, the V gene TRBV6-1; TRBD1 aligns across 7 bases. CDR1 is MNHNS, CDR2 SASEGT, per germline. The trim removed 0 bases at V and 9 bases at J, leaving 8 bases unmatched. This CDR3 has 16 amino acids. The CDR3 nucleotides read TGTGCCAGCAGTGAAGCCGGGACAGTATATGGTTCACCCCTCCACTTT. It yields the protein CASSEAGTVYGSPLHF.

V and J are TRBV4-2 and TRBJ1-6; TRBD1 matches at 7 bases. Germline V lookup: CDR1 LGHNA, CDR2 YNFKEQ. This CDR3 comprises 16 residues. Unmatched junction bases numbered 5, after V lost 0 bases and J lost 6 bases. DNA of the CDR3: TGTGCCAGCAGCCAAGACCCGGGACAGAGTAATTCACCCCTCCACTTT. The encoded protein is CASSQDPGQSNSPLHF.

CDR3 protein: CASRRDRSSNQPQHF. DNA of the CDR3: TGTGCCAGTAGACGGGACAGAAGTAGCAATCAGCCCCAGCATTTT. The gene calls are TRBV19 and TRBJ1-5, with 7 bases that match TRBD1. Germline V CDR1 and CDR2: LNHDA, SQIVND (reference sequence). This CDR3 has 15 amino acids. J lost 0 bases, V lost 6 bases, and 5 bases had no gene match.

The V and J genes are TRBV6-1 and TRBJ2-1, with D possibly matching TRBD2 (6 bases). Germline CDR1 MNHNS, CDR2 SASEGT. The CDR3 is 15 amino acids. V gave up 2 bases and J gave up 2 bases, with 10 bases separating them. The CDR3 loop is CASSESRGPYNEQFF. DNA of the CDR3: TGTGCCAGCAGTGAATCGCGGGGCCCCTACAATGAGCAGTTCTTC.

The DNA for the CDR3 is TGTGCCAGCAGCTCTGCCCTGGGCGGGAGCTCCTACAATGAGCAGTTCTTC. Translated, it gives CASSSALGGSSYNEQFF. The J gene is TRBJ2-1, the V gene TRBV7-3; 7 bases agree with TRBD2. Unmatched junction bases numbered 9, after V lost 4 bases and J lost 0 bases. The length of the CDR3 is 17 residues. Germline CDR1 reads SGHTA; CDR2 reads FQGTGA.

The V gene is TRBV4-1, the J gene TRBJ1-4; 11 bases align to TRBD1. There are 18 residues in the CDR3. From germline, CDR1 is MGHRA and CDR2 YSYEKL. With V trimmed by 4 bases and J by 0 bases, 7 bases remained unmatched. The CDR3 sequence is CASSPSGTGGSTNEKLFF. As DNA, the CDR3 is TGCGCCAGCAGCCCGTCCGGGACAGGGGGTTCAACTAATGAAAAACTGTTTTTT.

The gene calls are TRBV12-3 or TRBV12-4 and TRBJ1-6; TRBD1 matches 8 bases. V lost 6 bases and J lost 9; bases outside the gene matches: 4. There are 13 residues in the CDR3. CDR3 loop: CASRKGQVSPLHF. The CDR3 bases are TGTGCCAGCAGGAAGGGACAGGTTTCACCCCTCCACTTT.

CDR3 coding DNA: TGTGCCAGCAGCGTTCAACTAGCAAACACCGGGGAGCTGTTTTTT. It yields the protein CASSVQLANTGELFF. This chain joins TRBV9 and TRBJ2-2; TRBD2 is a possible D gene (6 bases). The CDR3 runs to 15 residues. With 2 bases removed from V and 2 bases from J, the gap between germline ends came to 10 bases. CDR1 is SGDLS, CDR2 YYNGEE, per germline.

The chain uses TRBV18 and TRBJ2-7; tentatively, D is TRBD1 (6 bases). CDR3 size: 14 residues. Trimming removed 6 bases from V and 6 bases from J, with 18 bases in between. Germline CDR1 and CDR2: KGHSH and LQKENI. The CDR3 coding sequence is TGTGCCAGCTCGCCAACTAACAGGGTCTCCGAGCAGTACTTC. It specifies CASSPTNRVSEQYF.

Details on this clone: Within the sample, other DNA sequences also encode this same CDR3. The CDR3 bases are TGTGCCAGCAGTGAGACAGGGGGAACCTACGAGCAGTACTTC. Translating gives CASSETGGTYEQYF. The V gene is TRBV6-1, the J gene TRBJ2-7; 9 bases line up with TRBD1. V shed 3 bases and J 2 bases; nucleotides not matched to a gene: 2. The CDR3 covers 14 residues. Germline CDR1 MNHNS, CDR2 SASEGT.

The chain couples TRBV21-1 to TRBJ1-1; TRBD1 was called by the table and not checked on the DNA. TRBV21-1 is assigned pseudogene status. The CDR3 runs 16 residues. The CDR3 DNA is TGTGCCAGCAGCAACGGAGACAGGGGCCCGAACACTGAAGCTTTCTTT. This sequence encodes CASSNGDRGPNTEAFF.

The chain carries TRBV6-1 and TRBJ1-3; 10 positions agree with TRBD1. Trimming took 3 bases from V and 9 from J; bases not matched to a gene: 8. Germline V gene data show CDR1 as MNHNS and CDR2 as SASEGT. The CDR3 length is 15 residues. CDR3 loop: CASSDPGQGRGTIYF. CDR3 nucleotides: TGTGCCAGCAGTGACCCGGGACAGGGGAGGGGCACCATATATTTT.

V and J are TRBV2 and TRBJ2-3; TRBD1 is a possible D gene (6 bases). V was clipped by 6 bases and J by 2 bases, with 15 bases between them. The CDR3 has 15 residues. Germline V gives CDR1 SNHLY, CDR2 FYNNEI. The CDR3 nucleotides read TGTGCCAGCAGGGAGCAAGGGACATACACAGATACGCAGTATTTT. It translates to CASREQGTYTDTQYF. Using reference TRBV2 and TRBJ2-3 for the parts outside the CDR3, the full variable domain is EPEVTQTPSHQVTQMGQEVILRCVPISNHLYFYWYRQILGQKVEFLVSFYNNEISEKSEIFDDQFSVERPDGSNFTLKIRSTKLEDSAMYFCASREQGTYTDTQYFGPGTRLTVL.